This TCR beta chain is drawn from a study of glioma-infiltrating T cells. Amplification of TCR alpha and beta CDR3 regions from RNA used iRepertoire nested multiplex PCR. One-step reverse transcription and amplification started from approximately 100-400 ng of tissue mRNA or PBMC total RNA. From the multiplex PCR reads, TCRdb called clonotypes with MiXCR, one entry per CDR3 protein. Of 85,000 to 110,000 distinct CDR3 sequences in the sample, under 30% are singletons; the top ten hold approximately 46%. The table lists this clonotype with a few counts. As yet, its antigen is unknown. V dropped 6 bases and J dropped 0 bases, with 8 bases sitting between them. The CDR3 is 13 residues long. Germline V gene data show CDR1 as SGHTA and CDR2 as FQGNSA. The study's findings and limits: CDR3 overlap between tissue and blood was very small. Non-neoplastic patients had below-expected tissue-blood divergence, while all gliomas exceeded expectation.

The sequencing sample was made of glioma tissue, nonneoplastic brain tissue, or PBMCs (not recorded which). The chain combines TRBV7-2 with TRBJ1-1; D not resolved. This sequence was found in a human donor with low-grade glioma or glioblastoma, undergoing nonglioma brain surgery, or in good health (not recorded which). The CDR3 here is CASRAQVNTEAFF. The DNA of the CDR3 is TGTGCCAGCAGGGCCCAGGTGAACACTGAAGCTTTCTTT.